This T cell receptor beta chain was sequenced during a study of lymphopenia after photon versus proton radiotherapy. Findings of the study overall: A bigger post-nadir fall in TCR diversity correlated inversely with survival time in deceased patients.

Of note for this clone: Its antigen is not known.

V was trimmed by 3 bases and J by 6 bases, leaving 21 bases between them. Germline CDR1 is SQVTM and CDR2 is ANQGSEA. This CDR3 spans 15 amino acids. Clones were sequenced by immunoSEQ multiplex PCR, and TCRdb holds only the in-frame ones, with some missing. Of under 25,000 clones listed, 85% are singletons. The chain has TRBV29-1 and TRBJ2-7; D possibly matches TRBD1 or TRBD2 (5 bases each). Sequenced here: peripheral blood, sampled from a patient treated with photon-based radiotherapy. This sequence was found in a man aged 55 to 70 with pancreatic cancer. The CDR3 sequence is CSVEFVGESQGEQYF. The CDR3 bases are TGCAGCGTTGAGTTTGTGGGGGAGAGCCAAGGCGAGCAGTACTTC.